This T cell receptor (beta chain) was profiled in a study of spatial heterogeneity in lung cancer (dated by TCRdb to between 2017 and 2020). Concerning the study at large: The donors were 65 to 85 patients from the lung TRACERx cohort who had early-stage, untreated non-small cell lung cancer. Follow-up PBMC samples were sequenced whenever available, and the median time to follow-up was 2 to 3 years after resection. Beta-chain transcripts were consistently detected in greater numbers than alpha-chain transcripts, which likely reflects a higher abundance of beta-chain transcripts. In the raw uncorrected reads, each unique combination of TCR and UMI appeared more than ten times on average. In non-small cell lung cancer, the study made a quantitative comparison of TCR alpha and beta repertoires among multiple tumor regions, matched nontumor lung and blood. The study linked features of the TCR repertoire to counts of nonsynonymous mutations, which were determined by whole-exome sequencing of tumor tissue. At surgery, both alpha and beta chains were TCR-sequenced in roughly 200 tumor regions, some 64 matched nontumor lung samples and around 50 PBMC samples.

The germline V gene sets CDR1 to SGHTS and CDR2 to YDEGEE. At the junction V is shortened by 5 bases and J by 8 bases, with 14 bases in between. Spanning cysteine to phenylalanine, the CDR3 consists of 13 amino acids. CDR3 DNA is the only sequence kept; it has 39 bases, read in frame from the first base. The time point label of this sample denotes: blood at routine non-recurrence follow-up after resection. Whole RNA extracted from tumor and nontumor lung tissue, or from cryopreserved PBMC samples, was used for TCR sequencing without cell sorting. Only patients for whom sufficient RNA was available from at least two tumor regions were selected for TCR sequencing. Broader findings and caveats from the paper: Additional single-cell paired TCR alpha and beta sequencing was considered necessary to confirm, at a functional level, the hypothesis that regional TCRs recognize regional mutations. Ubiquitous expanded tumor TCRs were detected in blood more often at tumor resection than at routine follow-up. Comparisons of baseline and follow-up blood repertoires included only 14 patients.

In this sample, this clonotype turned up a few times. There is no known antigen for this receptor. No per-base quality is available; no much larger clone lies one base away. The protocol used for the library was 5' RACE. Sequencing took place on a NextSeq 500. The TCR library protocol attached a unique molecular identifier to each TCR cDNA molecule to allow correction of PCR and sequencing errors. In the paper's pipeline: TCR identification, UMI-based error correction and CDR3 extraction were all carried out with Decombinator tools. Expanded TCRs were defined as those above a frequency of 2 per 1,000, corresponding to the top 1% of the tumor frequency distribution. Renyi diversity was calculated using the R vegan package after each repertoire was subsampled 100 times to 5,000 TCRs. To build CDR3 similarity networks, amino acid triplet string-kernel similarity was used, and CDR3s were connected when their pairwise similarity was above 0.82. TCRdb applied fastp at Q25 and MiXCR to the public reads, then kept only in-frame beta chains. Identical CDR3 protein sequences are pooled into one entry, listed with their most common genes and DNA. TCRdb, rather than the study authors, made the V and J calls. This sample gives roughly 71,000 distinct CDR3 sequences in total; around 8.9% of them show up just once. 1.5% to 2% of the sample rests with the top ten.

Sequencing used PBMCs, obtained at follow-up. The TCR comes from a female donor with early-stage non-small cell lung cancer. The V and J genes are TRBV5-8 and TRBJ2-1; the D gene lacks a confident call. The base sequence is TGTGCCAGCAGTGGCGGAGTCCAAGATGAGCAGTTCTTC. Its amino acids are CASSGGVQDEQFF.